These 18 T cell receptor beta chains were sequenced from one sample in a study of tumor-infiltrating lymphocytes in oesophageal squamous cell carcinoma. TCRdb processed the PCR reads anew with MiXCR; each CDR3 protein has one entry. The sample lists approximately 9,700 distinct CDR3 sequences, 45% to 65% occurring once. The sequenced sample was esophageal tumor tissue. Every receptor here comes from a female donor with esophageal squamous cell carcinoma.

This clonotype occurred a few times. The chain couples TRBV7-3 to TRBJ2-3; D may correspond to TRBD1 or TRBD2 (7 bases each). The V gene's germline CDR1 is SGHTA and CDR2 FQGTGA. This CDR3 contains 15 residues. With 4 bases removed from V and 4 bases from J, the gap between germline ends came to 15 bases. CDR3 DNA: TGTGCCAGCAGCTCATCGACAGGGAGGGCAGATACGCAGTATTTT. Amino acids: CASSSSTGRADTQYF.

Sample share makes this clonotype medium-sized. The CDR3 bases are TGTGCCAGCAGTTACGGAGCGGGGGGGCCAAATGAGCAGTTCTTC. Translated: CASSYGAGGPNEQFF. The gene calls are TRBV6-6 and TRBJ2-1; TRBD2 agrees at 10 bases. The CDR3 is 15 amino acids. Germline trimming cut 2 bases from V and 7 bases from J; bases unmatched to any gene: 5. The germline CDR1 and CDR2 sequences are MNHNY and SVGAGI (reference sequence).

This chain links TRBV6-8 with TRBJ2-7; 8 positions agree with TRBD2. Judging by the DNA end, TRBJ2-1 fits better; the J call may be wrong. The CDR3 totals 13 residues. In germline, CDR1 is MNHGY, CDR2 SAAAGT. CDR3 sequence: CASTGGAYNEQFF. The DNA for the CDR3 is TGTGCCAGCACGGGGGGGGCCTACAATGAGCAGTTCTTC.

This rearrangement joins TRBV28 to TRBJ2-5; 8 nucleotides line up with TRBD2. The CDR3 contains 16 residues. V was pared by 3 bases and J by 1 base, with 7 bases of the junction left unmatched. CDR1 MDHEN and CDR2 SYDVKM come from the germline V gene. The CDR3 DNA reads TGTGCCAGCAGTTTGGAGGCCAGCGGGGGCCAAGAGACCCAGTACTTC. It yields the protein CASSLEASGGQETQYF.

The chain links TRBV11-2 to TRBJ2-7, with D maybe TRBD1 (5 bases). Germline CDR1 and CDR2: SGHAT and FQNNGV. The CDR3 spans 12 residues. Trimming took 5 bases from V and 7 from J, leaving 12 bases between them. The CDR3 region has the DNA TGTGCCAGCAGCCGCAGGACAAGGGAGCAGTACTTC. Its translation: CASSRRTREQYF.

The chain has TRBV12-3 or TRBV12-4 and TRBJ2-3, with 11 positions matching TRBD2. The closer fit of TRBJ2-5 to the DNA end suggests the J call may be wrong. The CDR3 runs 14 residues. The CDR3 sequence: CASSRLAGRETQYF. In DNA form, the CDR3 reads TGTGCCAGCAGCAGACTAGCGGGGAGAGAGACCCAGTACTTC.

V is TRBV7-9 and J is TRBJ1-1; D remains ambiguous. V was shortened by 5 bases and J by 0 bases, with 10 bases between the two germline ends. Germline V CDR1 and CDR2: SEHNR, FQNEAQ (reference sequence). The CDR3 spans 14 residues. DNA for the CDR3: TGTGCCAGCAGCGAGACGGTTCTGAACACTGAAGCTTTCTTT. This gives the protein CASSETVLNTEAFF.

V gene TRBV6-8 combines with J gene TRBJ2-5, with 9 bases that match TRBD2. V was pared by 8 bases and J by 2 bases, with 6 bases of the junction left unmatched. The CDR3 totals 14 residues. Germline values: CDR1 MNHGY, CDR2 SAAAGT. This CDR3 reads CASQALAGQETQYF. The CDR3 nucleotides are TGTGCCAGCCAGGCGCTAGCGGGACAAGAGACCCAGTACTTC.

The chain is built from TRBV7-3 and TRBJ2-5, with 7 bases fitting TRBD1. The DNA end is more similar to TRBJ2-1, so the J call may be wrong. CDR3 length: 15 amino acids. Per the germline V gene, CDR1 is SGHTA and CDR2 is FQGTGA. CDR3 loop: CASSLMQGAYNEQFF. Here the CDR3 DNA reads TGTGCCAGCAGCTTAATGCAGGGGGCCTACAATGAGCAGTTCTTC.

J is TRBJ2-5 and V is TRBV7-2, with TRBD2 matching 7 bases. Germline V gives CDR1 SGHTA, CDR2 FQGNSA. Germline trimming cut 2 bases from V and 2 bases from J; bases unmatched to any gene: 11. The CDR3 totals 17 residues. The CDR3 protein is CASSLSAPGGGQETQYF. CDR3 nucleotides: TGTGCCAGCAGCTTAAGCGCCCCTGGGGGAGGGCAAGAGACCCAGTACTTC.

The chain links TRBV11-2 to TRBJ2-5, with 8 bases that match TRBD1. The DNA end lines up better with TRBJ2-1; the J call may be wrong. The CDR3 sequence is 15 residues long. Germline lookup yields CDR1 SGHAT and CDR2 FQNNGV. This CDR3 reads CASSSQGAGNNEQFF. The CDR3 nucleotides read TGTGCCAGCAGCTCTCAGGGGGCTGGGAACAATGAGCAGTTCTTC.

The rearrangement links TRBV5-6 to TRBJ2-3; no reliable D call. V lost 2 bases and J lost 1, with 2 bases in between. Per germline, CDR1 SGHDT and CDR2 YYEEEE. This CDR3 has 12 residues. The CDR3 DNA reads as TGTGCCAGCAGCTTCGGCACAGATACGCAGTATTTT. Protein sequence: CASSFGTDTQYF.

CDR3 sequence (DNA): TGTGCCAGCAGCCGTCTAGCGGGAGAAAACGGTGAGCAGTTCTTC. Its translation is CASSRLAGENGEQFF. The rearrangement joins TRBV7-2 to TRBJ2-1, with TRBD2 matching 10 bases. The CDR3 totals 15 residues. The germline V gene has CDR1 SGHTA and CDR2 FQGNSA. V was pared by 5 bases and J by 9 bases, with 10 bases of the junction left unmatched.

This clonotype was observed a few times. V usage is TRBV29-1 and J usage is TRBJ1-2; D may be TRBD1 (6 bases). This CDR3 has 11 residues. Germline CDR1 is SQVTM and CDR2 is ANQGSEA. V shed 7 bases and J shed 8 bases, with 14 bases lying between them. The CDR3 sequence is CSAFGGLGYTF. In nucleotides, the CDR3 is TGCAGCGCGTTCGGGGGGCTAGGCTACACCTTC.

About this clonotype itself: The conserved phenylalanine or tryptophan is not found at the CDR3 terminus, so this likely reflects a read error. The limits of the CDR3 on the DNA are not certain, so only TCRdb's listed CDR3 is given. V is TRBV28 and J is TRBJ2-5; the D segment call TRBD2 is taken from the table without a DNA check. The germline V gene encodes CDR1 MDHEN and CDR2 SYDVKM. The CDR3 has 11 residues if both end residues are counted. The CDR3 spells CASRPYGLRVR.

There are many counts of this clonotype. The chain links TRBV4-2 to TRBJ1-2, with D perhaps matching TRBD1 (5 bases). This CDR3 comprises 15 residues. V dropped 0 bases and J dropped 0 bases, with 8 bases sitting between them. CDR1 and CDR2 (germline): LGHNA, YNFKEQ. CDR3 region: CASSQDEGSNYGYTF. CDR3 nucleotides: TGTGCCAGCAGCCAAGATGAGGGGTCTAACTATGGCTACACCTTC.

Only a few counts were recorded for this clonotype. The chain joins TRBV7-2 to TRBJ2-5; a weak D match, TRBD1 (6 bases). The germline gives CDR1 SGHTA, CDR2 FQGNSA. The CDR3 sequence is 12 residues long. V lost 7 bases to trimming and J lost 7 bases, with 13 bases between them. Written as DNA, the CDR3 is TGTGCCAGCACCCTCTTAGGGGGGACCCAGTACTTC. The encoded protein is CASTLLGGTQYF.

This chain connects TRBV7-2 to TRBJ2-7; TRBD2 agrees at 10 bases. This CDR3 contains 16 residues. After removal of 5 bases from V and 7 bases from J, the junction contained 14 bases not matched to a gene. Germline CDR1 SGHTA, CDR2 FQGNSA. The CDR3 spells CASSHTGTSVYNEQYF. The CDR3 DNA reads TGTGCCAGCAGCCATACCGGGACTAGCGTTTACAATGAGCAGTACTTC.